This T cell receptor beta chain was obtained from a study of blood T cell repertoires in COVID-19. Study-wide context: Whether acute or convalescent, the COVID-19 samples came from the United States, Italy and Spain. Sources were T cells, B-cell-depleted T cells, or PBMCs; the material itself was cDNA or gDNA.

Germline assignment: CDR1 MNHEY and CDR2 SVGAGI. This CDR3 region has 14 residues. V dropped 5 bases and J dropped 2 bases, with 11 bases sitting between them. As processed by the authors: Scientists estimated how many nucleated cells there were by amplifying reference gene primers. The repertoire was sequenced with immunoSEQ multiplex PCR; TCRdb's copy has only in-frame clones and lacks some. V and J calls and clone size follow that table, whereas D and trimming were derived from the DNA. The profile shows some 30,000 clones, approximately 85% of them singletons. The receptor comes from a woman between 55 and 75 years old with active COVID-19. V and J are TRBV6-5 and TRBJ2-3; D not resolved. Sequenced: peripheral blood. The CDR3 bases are TGTGCCAGCAGTACCAGAGGTTCCACAGATACGCAGTATTTT. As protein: CASSTRGSTDTQYF.